Shown below are 14 T cell receptor beta chains from a single sample sequenced in a study of T cell repertoires in cytomegalovirus infection (dated by TCRdb to about 2019). The label giving this sample's treatment or condition can be read as: in vitro stimulation with specific CMV peptide epitopes to enrich CMV-specific T cells. Antigens for these TCRs are unknown. TCRdb records Illumina HiSeq 1500 as the sequencer. In TCRdb, the public reads were trimmed at Q25 with fastp and aligned with MiXCR, with productive beta chains retained. Duplicate CDR3 protein sequences are folded into a single record with the most common DNA and genes. For this sample there are about 360,000 distinct CDR3 sequences; nearly 35% appear just once. The top ten clonotypes cover approximately 15% of the sample. The material sequenced was cultured PBMCs, taken from culture after CMV antigen stimulation. Source of these receptors: a human donor in good health (CMV status not recorded). Some clones in this sample may be carry-over from other donors' samples.

V usage is TRBV4-3 and J usage is TRBJ2-1; D is possibly TRBD2 (5 bases). Germline V gene data show CDR1 as LGHNA and CDR2 as YSLEER. V was cut by 4 bases and J by 1 base, with 14 bases left in between. There are 16 residues in the CDR3. CDR3 sequence (DNA): TGCGCCAGCAGCCGAGGAGCGGACTTATCCTACAATGAGCAGTTCTTC. Amino acids: CASSRGADLSYNEQFF.

V and J are TRBV12-3 or TRBV12-4 and TRBJ1-5; TRBD1 aligns across 9 bases. CDR3 length: 14 residues. V shed 5 bases and J 9 bases; nucleotides not matched to a gene: 8. CDR3 in amino acids: CASSGTGYVGPQHF. The CDR3 nucleotides read TGTGCCAGCAGTGGGACAGGGTATGTCGGGCCCCAGCATTTT.

This clonotype was seen repeatedly, ten times or more. The chain employs TRBV7-9 and TRBJ2-5, with 10 positions matching TRBD2. CDR1 and CDR2 (germline): SEHNR, FQNEAQ (reference sequence). CDR3 length equals 17 residues. The trim removed 6 bases at V and 4 bases at J, leaving 14 bases unmatched. The CDR3 coding sequence is TGTGCCAGCAGTAAGGAGATAGCGGGAGGAAGTCGAGAGACCCAGTACTTC. Translating gives CASSKEIAGGSRETQYF.

This chain links TRBV20-1 with TRBJ2-2; 7 bases are a match to TRBD2. Germline loops: CDR1 DFQATT, CDR2 SNEGSKA (reference sequence). The J segment lost 1 base and the V segment lost 5 bases, leaving 10 bases of the junction unmatched. The CDR3 runs to 16 residues. The CDR3 sequence is CSAPPPGLMNTGELFF. In nucleotides, the CDR3 is TGCAGTGCTCCGCCTCCGGGACTAATGAACACCGGGGAGCTGTTTTTT.

In its sample, this clonotype was seen a few times. V gene TRBV11-2 combines with J gene TRBJ2-7; 13 positions match TRBD2. Germline V gene sequence: CDR1 SGHAT, CDR2 FQNNGV. There are 18 residues in the CDR3. The trim removed 4 bases at V and 0 bases at J, leaving 9 bases unmatched. DNA of the CDR3: TGTGCCAGCAGCTCCGGGACTAGCGGGATGTGGAGCTCCTACGAGCAGTACGTC. It encodes CASSSGTSGMWSSYEQYV.

This clonotype was counted a few times. CDR3 sequence reads: CASSLGQGDEKLFF. CDR3 in DNA: TGTGCCAGCAGCTTAGGACAGGGGGATGAAAAACTGTTTTTT. The genes are TRBV11-2 and TRBJ1-4; 9 bases line up with TRBD1. The CDR3 length is 14 residues. The germline CDR1 and CDR2 sequences are SGHAT and FQNNGV. J gave up 6 bases and V 1 base, and 0 bases lay outside the gene matches.

This clonotype came up a few times. V gene TRBV11-2 combines with J gene TRBJ1-5; a possible D gene is TRBD1 (6 bases). The CDR3 is made up of 17 amino acids. Germline V gene sequence: CDR1 SGHAT, CDR2 FQNNGV. Trimming took off 2 bases at V and 2 bases at J, with 16 bases between the two ends. The CDR3 sequence: CASSLTGGEVGNQPQHF. In DNA, the CDR3 is TGTGCCAGCAGCTTAACGGGGGGCGAGGTCGGCAATCAGCCCCAGCATTTT.

This clonotype was observed a few times. The J gene is TRBJ2-1, the V gene TRBV24-1; 7 nucleotides match TRBD2. Losses at the gene ends were 0 bases for V and 2 bases for J; bases not matched to a gene: 9. This CDR3 is built from 18 residues. Germline CDR1 and CDR2: KGHDR and SFDVKD. This CDR3 reads CATSDLHSASGTYNEQFF. The CDR3 DNA is TGTGCCACCAGTGATTTGCATTCGGCTAGCGGCACCTACAATGAGCAGTTCTTC.

As to this clonotype: With a much larger clone just one base away, this may be a read error. This chain links TRBV7-2 with TRBJ1-1; TRBD1 might be the D (5 bases). The V end was cut by 5 bases, the J end by 0 bases, with 13 bases between. The V gene's germline CDR1 is SGHTA and CDR2 FQGNSA. There are 15 residues in the CDR3. The CDR3 protein is CASSPVRGLNTEAFF. Here the CDR3 DNA reads TGTGCCAGCAGCCCGGTGAGGGGTCTGAACACTGAAGCTTTCTTT.

In its sample, this clonotype was seen many times. CDR3 sequence reads: CSAGKRGGTRADEQFF. In nucleotides, the CDR3 is TGCAGTGCTGGCAAGAGGGGGGGGACTAGAGCGGATGAGCAGTTCTTC. This chain connects TRBV20-1 to TRBJ2-1; TRBD2 matches 8 bases. The CDR3 has 16 residues. The junction had 17 bases not matched to a gene; V was cut back by 5 bases and J by 8 bases. Germline V gene data show CDR1 as DFQATT and CDR2 as SNEGSKA (reference sequence).

V gene TRBV12-5 combines with J gene TRBJ1-5; D is ambiguous. This CDR3 spans 12 amino acids. V shed 1 base and J shed 4 bases, with 2 bases lying between them. Germline CDR1 reads LGHNT; CDR2 reads FRNRAP. As DNA, the CDR3 is TGTGCTAGTGGTTTGGCGAATCAGCCCCAGCATTTT. It encodes CASGLANQPQHF.

J is TRBJ1-2 and V is TRBV6-2 or TRBV6-3; no reliable D call. The CDR3 has 14 amino acids. Germline values: CDR1 MNHEY, CDR2 SVGEGT. The V and J ends lost 5 bases and 5 bases respectively, with 15 bases between them. CDR3 in amino acids: CASSDHHGNYGYTF. DNA of the CDR3: TGTGCCAGCAGTGACCACCACGGAAATTATGGCTACACCTTC.

The rearrangement joins TRBV7-2 to TRBJ1-6; a possible D gene is TRBD1 (6 bases). CDR1 SGHTA and CDR2 FQGNSA come from the germline V gene. Trimming stripped 1 base from V and 11 bases from J, with 15 bases between. This CDR3 contains 15 residues. The CDR3 sequence is CASSLELQGGPPLHF. The CDR3 coding sequence is TGTGCCAGCAGCTTAGAACTACAGGGAGGTCCACCCCTCCACTTT. The whole variable domain, remainder taken from reference TRBV7-2 and TRBJ1-6, is GAGVSQSPSNKVTEKGKDVELRCDPISGHTALYWYRQSLGQGLEFLIYFQGNSAPDKSGLPSDRFSAERTGGSVSTLTIQRTQQEDSAVYLCASSLELQGGPPLHFGNGTRLTVT.

V usage is TRBV7-2 and J usage is TRBJ2-5; D uncertain. There are 11 residues in the CDR3. Trimming pared 8 bases from V and 2 bases from J, leaving 6 bases between. Germline CDR1 and CDR2: SGHTA and FQGNSA. CDR3 loop: CASREQETQYF. The DNA of the CDR3 is TGTGCCAGCCGCGAACAAGAGACCCAGTACTTC.